This T cell receptor (beta chain) comes out of a study of T cell responses to AZD1222 COVID-19 vaccine. General study results and limits: Increased Spike-specific TCR breadth and depth were observed after two AZD1222 doses. No day 14 peak samples; only post-peak repertoires were characterized. Donors skewed white British and female; clonal diversity was possibly underestimated. Unmutated regions of variants are reportedly targeted by nearly half of spike-specific TCRs.

Here immunoSEQ multiplex PCR was the method, and the copy in TCRdb shows in-frame clones only, minus some. The sample lists 120,000 or so clones, about 92% occurring once. The germline CDR1 and CDR2 sequences are SSHAT and FNYEAQ (reference sequence). The ends were cut back, 5 bases at V and 0 bases at J, with 14 bases in the middle. The CDR3 contains 16 residues. Turning to this clone: Its antigen is unknown.

The gene calls are TRBV7-7 and TRBJ2-1; tentatively, D is TRBD2 (5 bases). The source material was peripheral blood, sampled on day 0 of MenACWY control vaccination. The TCR comes from an adult in good health. In nucleotides, the CDR3 is TGTGCCAGCAGCCTGAGCGGCCTGAGCTCCTACAATGAGCAGTTCTTC. Amino acids: CASSLSGLSSYNEQFF.